This T cell receptor (beta chain) was profiled in a study of human T cells and chemical hapten exposure. Study overall: For sensitization, 2% DPC was applied to an approximately 2 cm by approximately 2 cm patch of upper inner arm skin. While the approximately 24-week study was under way, patients received diphenylcyclopropenone on the scalp every week. Study results and caveats: TCRs exceeding a frequency of 1 in 1000 stayed unchanged under DPC sensitization.

The sample's time point: pre-sensitization, week 0. Stated treatment: therapeutic diphenylcyclopropenone sensitization with weekly scalp DPC. Only a few counts were recorded for this clonotype. The antigen is not known. CDR3 size: 16 residues. Trimming left V 3 bases short and J 5 bases short, with 20 bases between. From germline, CDR1 is SGHRS and CDR2 YFSETQ. In the library, unique molecular identifiers were attached to individual cDNA molecules. TCRdb reprocessed the RACE reads via MiXCR and lists one record per CDR3 protein. The sample consists of around 110,000 distinct CDR3 sequences, 9% to 15% of them appearing once.

This clonotype originated in a woman between 45 and 60 years old with alopecia areata. Some clones in this sample may be carry-over from other donors' samples. The gene calls are TRBV5-1 and TRBJ1-1; D possibly corresponds to TRBD1 (5 bases). Specimen: whole blood, collected in connection with sensitization to the hapten diphenylcyclopropenone (DPC). The CDR3 sequence: CASSYRRTAEGTEAFF. CDR3 bases: TGCGCCAGCAGCTACCGCCGGACTGCTGAGGGGACTGAAGCTTTCTTT.